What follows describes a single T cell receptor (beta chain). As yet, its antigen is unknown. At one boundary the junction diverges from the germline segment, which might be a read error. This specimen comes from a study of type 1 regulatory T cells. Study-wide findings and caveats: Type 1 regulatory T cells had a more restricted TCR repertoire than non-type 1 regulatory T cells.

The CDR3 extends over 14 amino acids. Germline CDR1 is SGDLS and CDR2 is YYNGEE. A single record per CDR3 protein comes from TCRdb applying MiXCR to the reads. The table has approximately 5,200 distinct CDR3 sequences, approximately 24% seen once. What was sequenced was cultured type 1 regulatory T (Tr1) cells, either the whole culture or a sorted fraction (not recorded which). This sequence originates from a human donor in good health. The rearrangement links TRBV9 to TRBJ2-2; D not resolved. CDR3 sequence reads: CTSSVLANTGELFF. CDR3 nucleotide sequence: TGTACCAGCAGCGTCCTAGCGAACACCGGGGAGCTGTTTTTT.